This T cell receptor beta chain was recovered during a study of cytomegalovirus exposure and HLA in healthy donors. Whole-study context: An analysis done earlier identified more than 90 million unique TCR beta sequences from around 180 million T cells. Study results and limitations: In terms of immune exposure information, only CMV serostatus was available. What a later analysis reportedly showed was that an Asian-associated ancestry cluster had fewer N-insertions than the approximately 700-donor mean.

Germline V gene sequence: CDR1 SGDLS, CDR2 YYNGEE. Trimming took 0 bases from V and 9 from J, leaving 10 bases between them. The length of the CDR3 is 13 residues. Comment on this clone: Its antigen is currently unknown.

This PCR relied on a set of 60 Vbeta primers and 13 Jbeta primers. Authors' processing steps: An analysis performed later counted 72 million or so unique TCR beta chains (approximately 10 million of them shared). Data came from immunoSEQ multiplex PCR; TCRdb stores just in-frame clones and leaves some out. The DNA was the basis for D and trimming; V, J and clone size are from that table. The table has a few hundred thousand clones, 80% to 85% seen once; the top ten hold less than 9%. The sequence came from a woman aged 60-75 years in good health and CMV-seropositive. The rearrangement uses TRBV9 and TRBJ2-1; D not certain. The sequencing sample was made of PBMCs. The DNA for the CDR3 is TGTGCCAGCAGCGTAGCTACGCTTTCTGAGCAGTTCTTC. Translated, it gives CASSVATLSEQFF.